A single T cell receptor beta chain is shown here with its context. Its antigen remains unknown. This CDR3 is built from 14 residues. V shed 8 bases and J shed 3 bases, with 15 bases lying between them. Germline-derived CDR1 and CDR2 are LNHDA and SQIVND (reference sequence). Profiled with immunoSEQ multiplex PCR; TCRdb holds only in-frame clones, not every one. Among roughly 26,000 clones listed, 75% to 95% were seen once. This entry comes from a study of monozygotic twins with cystic fibrosis. Study-level points and caveats: J usage was most co-twin-similar in 8 of 16 pairs, V in 13.

Sequencing was carried out using blood. The clonotype comes from a girl aged 2-10 years with cystic fibrosis. This sequence joins TRBV19 and TRBJ2-3, with D possibly TRBD2 on 6 matching bases. The CDR3 sequence: CASAVGGGTDTQYF. In nucleotides, the CDR3 is TGTGCCAGTGCCGTGGGGGGTGGAACAGATACGCAGTATTTT.